This T cell receptor (beta chain) was recorded in a study of T cells in Graves' hyperthyroidism and ophthalmopathy. V was cut by 1 base and J by 0 bases, with 13 bases left in between. The CDR3 loop spans 15 amino acids. The germline gives CDR1 DFQATT, CDR2 SNEGSKA (reference sequence). Disease lasting under 3 months, a NOSPECS grade of at least 4, and a Clinical Activity Score of at least 3 were features of the ophthalmopathy patients. PBMCs were collected from an approximately 10 ml volume of fresh peripheral blood. RNA transcripts were the template for amplifying TCR beta CDR3 regions. The HTBI primer set served for first-round RT-PCR of the TCR CDR3. TCRdb ran MiXCR on the multiplex PCR reads and lists one entry per CDR3 protein. There are about 640,000 distinct CDR3 sequences in the sample; more than 20% occur only once, and about 34% lies in the top ten.

The sequence was obtained from a man younger than 45 with Graves' ophthalmopathy. The sample comprised blood. This chain links TRBV20-1 with TRBJ2-7, with D possibly TRBD2 on 6 matching bases. The CDR3 region is CSARGQSSVSYEQYF. As DNA, the CDR3 is TGCAGTGCTAGAGGACAGTCTAGCGTCTCCTACGAGCAGTACTTC.